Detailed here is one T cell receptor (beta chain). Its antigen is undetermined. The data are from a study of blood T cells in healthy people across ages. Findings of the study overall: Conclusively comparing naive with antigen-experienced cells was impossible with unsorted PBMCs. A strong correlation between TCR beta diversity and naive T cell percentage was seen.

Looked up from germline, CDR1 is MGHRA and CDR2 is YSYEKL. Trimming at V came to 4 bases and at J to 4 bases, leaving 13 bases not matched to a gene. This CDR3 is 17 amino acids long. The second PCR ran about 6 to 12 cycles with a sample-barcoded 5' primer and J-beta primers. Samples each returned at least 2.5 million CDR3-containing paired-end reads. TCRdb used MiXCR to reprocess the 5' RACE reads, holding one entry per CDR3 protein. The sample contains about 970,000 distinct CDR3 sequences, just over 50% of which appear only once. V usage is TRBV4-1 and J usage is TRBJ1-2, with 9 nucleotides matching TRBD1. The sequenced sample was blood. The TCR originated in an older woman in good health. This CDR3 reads CASSPGTGYPPGYGYTF. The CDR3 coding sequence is TGCGCCAGCAGCCCAGGGACAGGGTACCCTCCCGGCTATGGCTACACCTTC.